This entry lists 2 T cell receptor beta chains sequenced from one sample in a study of cytomegalovirus exposure and HLA in healthy donors. Primers: 60 Vbeta forward and 13 Jbeta reverse. Produced via immunoSEQ multiplex PCR; TCRdb's table is partial and in-frame only. The top ten clones hold more than 8.5% of a sample with more than 75,000 clones, over 65% of them seen once. Sequencing was performed on PBMCs. These TCRs come from a man aged 35-49 years in good health and CMV-seropositive.

This chain joins TRBV7-9 and TRBJ2-7; D possibly corresponds to TRBD2 (5 bases). CDR3 length: 14 amino acids. The V and J ends lost 5 bases and 3 bases respectively, with 14 bases between them. Per germline, CDR1 SEHNR and CDR2 FQNEAQ (reference sequence). The CDR3 DNA reads as TGTGCCAGCAGCGAACGGGGTACTATCTACGAGCAGTACTTC. This sequence encodes CASSERGTIYEQYF.

The chain joins TRBV6-1 to TRBJ1-5; 8 bases line up with TRBD1. The CDR3 has 15 residues. Germline V gene data show CDR1 as MNHNS and CDR2 as SASEGT. J gave up 9 bases and V 5 bases, and 12 bases lay outside the gene matches. In DNA, the CDR3 is TGTGCCAGCAGTCATACTGGGACAGGAGGTCGGCCCCAGCATTTT. Translated, it gives CASSHTGTGGRPQHF.